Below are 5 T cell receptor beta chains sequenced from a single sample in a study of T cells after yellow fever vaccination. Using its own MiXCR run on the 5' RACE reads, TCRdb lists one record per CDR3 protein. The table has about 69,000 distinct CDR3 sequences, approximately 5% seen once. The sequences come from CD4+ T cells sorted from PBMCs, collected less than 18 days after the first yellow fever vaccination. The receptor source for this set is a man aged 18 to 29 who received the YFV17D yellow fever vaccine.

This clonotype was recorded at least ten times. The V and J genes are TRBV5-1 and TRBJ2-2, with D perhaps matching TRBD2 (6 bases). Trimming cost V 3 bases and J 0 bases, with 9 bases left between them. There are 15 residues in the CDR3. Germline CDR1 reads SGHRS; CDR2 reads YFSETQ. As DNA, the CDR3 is TGCGCCAGCAGCTCGGGGGAGGCGAACACCGGGGAGCTGTTTTTT. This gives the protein CASSSGEANTGELFF.

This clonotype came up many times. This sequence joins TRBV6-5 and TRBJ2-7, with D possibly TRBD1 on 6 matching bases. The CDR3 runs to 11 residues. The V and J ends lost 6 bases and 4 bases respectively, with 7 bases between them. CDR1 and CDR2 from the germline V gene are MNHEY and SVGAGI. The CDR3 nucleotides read TGTGCCAGCAGCGACAGGTACGAGCAGTACTTC. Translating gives CASSDRYEQYF.

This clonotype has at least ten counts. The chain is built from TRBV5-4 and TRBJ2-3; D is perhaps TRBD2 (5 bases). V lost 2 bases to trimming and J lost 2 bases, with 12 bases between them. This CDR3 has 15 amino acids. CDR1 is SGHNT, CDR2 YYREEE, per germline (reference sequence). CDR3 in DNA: TGTGCCAGCAGCTTACGCGGGTCCAACACAGATACGCAGTATTTT. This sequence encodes CASSLRGSNTDTQYF.

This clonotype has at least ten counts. For the CDR3, the DNA is TGCGCCAGCAGCTCGGTGGGGGGCTCTGGGGCCAACGTCCTGACTTTC. It translates to CASSSVGGSGANVLTF. The V call is TRBV5-1, the J call TRBJ2-6, with D possibly TRBD2 on 6 matching bases. V shed 3 bases and J shed 0 bases, with 10 bases lying between them. CDR3 length: 16 amino acids. CDR1 is SGHRS, CDR2 YFSETQ, per germline.

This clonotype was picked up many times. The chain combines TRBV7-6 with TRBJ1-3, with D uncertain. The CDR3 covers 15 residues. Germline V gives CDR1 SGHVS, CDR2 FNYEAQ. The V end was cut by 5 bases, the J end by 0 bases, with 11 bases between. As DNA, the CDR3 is TGTGCCAGCAGCCTTATAGTTAACTCTGGAAACACCATATATTTT. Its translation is CASSLIVNSGNTIYF.